The sequence of this T cell receptor beta chain was determined in a study of PD-1 blockade in classical Hodgkin lymphoma. The CDR3 length is 15 residues. The J segment lost 0 bases and the V segment lost 3 bases, leaving 0 bases of the junction unmatched. CDR1 SEHNR and CDR2 FQNEAQ come from the germline V gene (reference sequence). TCRdb's table, derived via immunoSEQ multiplex PCR, lists solely in-frame clones and lacks some. The sample has 40,000 to 45,000 clones, over 55% seen once. Relapse was seen in all patients after autologous stem cell transplantation, and brentuximab vedotin exposure was variable.

The source is a human donor with classical Hodgkin lymphoma. This chain links TRBV7-9 with TRBJ2-1; 9 positions agree with TRBD2. Sequenced material: peripheral blood mononuclear cells (PBMCs), taken at baseline. Here the CDR3 DNA reads TGTGCCAGCAGCTTTAGCGGGAGCTCCTACAATGAGCAGTTCTTC. Its translation: CASSFSGSSYNEQFF. Full variable domain (rest looked up from reference TRBV7-9 and TRBJ2-1): DTGVSQNPRHKITKRGQNVTFRCDPISEHNRLYWYRQTLGQGPEFLTYFQNEAQLEKSRLLSDRFSAERPKGSFSTLEIQRTEQGDSAMYLCASSFSGSSYNEQFFGPGTRLTVL.